This entry features one TCR beta chain sequence. The antigen is undetermined. The data derive from a study of cytomegalovirus exposure and HLA in healthy donors. Study observations and caveats: There were some public TCRs occurring in many donors, but most TCR sequences were rare.

Clones were sequenced by immunoSEQ multiplex PCR, and TCRdb holds only the in-frame ones, with some missing. The sample has under 200,000 clones; about 90% are singletons. Germline V gene data show CDR1 as KGHSH and CDR2 as LQKENI. The CDR3 consists of 17 residues. Between the trimmed V and J ends, which lost 6 bases and 4 bases, there was a span of 22 bases. Source material: PBMCs. This sequence joins TRBV18 and TRBJ1-5, with D perhaps TRBD1 (6 bases). The clonotype comes from a woman between 18 and 30 years old in good health and CMV-seropositive. This CDR3 is CASSRGKGAVLNQPQHF. The CDR3 DNA follows: TGTGCCAGCTCTAGGGGGAAGGGCGCGGTGTTGAATCAGCCCCAGCATTTT.